This T cell receptor beta chain was recorded in a study of blood T cell repertoires in COVID-19. The overall study: Sources were T cells, B-cell-depleted T cells, or PBMCs; the material itself was cDNA or gDNA.

There are 13 residues in the CDR3. Trimming took off 5 bases at V and 4 bases at J, with 11 bases between the two ends. Germline V gene lookup returns CDR1 KGHDR and CDR2 SFDVKD. Study processing details: Amplifying reference gene primers gave estimates of nucleated cell counts. Sequencing used immunoSEQ multiplex PCR; TCRdb keeps in-frame clones, though not all of them. V and J calls and clone size are those listed in that table; D and trimming were worked out from the DNA. The top ten hold roughly 11% of the sample, which has 90,000 to 150,000 clones, roughly 85% seen once. The specimen sequenced was peripheral blood. This clonotype originated in an elderly man with acute or convalescent COVID-19. The chain uses TRBV24-1 and TRBJ2-7, with D possibly matching TRBD1 (6 bases). In nucleotides, the CDR3 is TGTGCCACCAGTGGGGACAAGGGGTACGAGCAGTACTTC. It specifies CATSGDKGYEQYF.